These T cell receptor beta chains were read from a single sample in a study of blood T cell repertoires in COVID-19. Profiling relied on immunoSEQ multiplex PCR, and the TCRdb table lists in-frame clones only, not all of them. The repertoire has some 290,000 clones, under 90% of them found once; the top ten carry roughly 2.8%. The sample comprised peripheral blood. Receptor source: a young woman with COVID-19, enrolled during active disease. CDR3s include the opening cysteine and the closing phenylalanine or tryptophan. D genes are given only for firm matches. Only part of the rows carry a size: once, few, many, or a class if the clone is expanded.

J	D	size	V	DNA	CDR3
TRBJ2-7	-	-	TRBV30	TGTGCCTGGAGTGTACTCCCCACTTACGAGCAGTACTTC	CAWSVLPTYEQYF
TRBJ1-1	-	-	TRBV15	TGTGCCACCAGCAGAGATTTGACAGTTGTTGAAGCTTTCTTT	CATSRDLTVVEAFF
TRBJ1-5	TRBD1	-	TRBV19	TGTGCCAGCAGAATGTCGACAGGGAAAAGAGATCAGCCCCAGCATTTT	CASRMSTGKRDQPQHF
TRBJ1-2	-	once	TRBV27	TGTGCCAGCAGTTTCTCCCGCGGGAGGCATGGCTACACCTTC	CASSFSRGRHGYTF
TRBJ2-7	TRBD2	-	TRBV6-5	TGTGCCAGCACTAGCGGGACCCTCTACGAGCAGTACTTC	CASTSGTLYEQYF
TRBJ2-7	TRBD2	-	TRBV28	TGTGCCACCTCTAGGAGCGGGGTCCGCCAATTCTACGAGCAGTACTTC	CATSRSGVRQFYEQYF
TRBJ1-5	-	-	TRBV30	TGTGCCTGGAGTAGGGGGACGAAAGGCAATCAGCCCCAGCATTTT	CAWSRGTKGNQPQHF
TRBJ1-5	-	-	TRBV27	TGTGCCAGCAGTTTATCGGGGGCTGGACAGCCCCAGCATTTT	CASSLSGAGQPQHF
TRBJ2-7	TRBD1	-	TRBV7-9	TGTGCCAGCAGCTGGGGACAGGGAGATTTCAACGAGCAGTACTTC	CASSWGQGDFNEQYF
TRBJ1-1	TRBD1	once	TRBV19	TGTGCCAGCCGCCAGGGGGTTGAAGCTTTCTTT	CASRQGVEAFF
TRBJ1-1	-	-	TRBV7-2	TGTGCCAGCAGCTTCCGTGGAGGCAGGGAAGCTTTCTTT	CASSFRGGREAFF
TRBJ1-1	TRBD1	-	TRBV7-2	TGTGCCAGCAGCTTAGAGGGCAGGGGGATCGGAGCTTTCTTT	CASSLEGRGIGAFF
TRBJ1-1	-	few	TRBV28	TGTGCCAGCAGTTCACAGCTCCAAGGTTCTGAAGCTTTCTTT	CASSSQLQGSEAFF
TRBJ2-7	TRBD1	-	TRBV29-1	TGCAGCGTCGAATATACCGGGACAGGTAGCTACGAGCAGTACTTC	CSVEYTGTGSYEQYF
TRBJ1-3	TRBD1	few	TRBV9	TGTGCCAGCAGCGCAGGACAGGGCGGAAACACCATATATTTT	CASSAGQGGNTIYF
TRBJ1-3	-	-	TRBV11-2	TGTGCCAGCAGCTTTGCGGGGGCTGGAAACACCATATATTTT	CASSFAGAGNTIYF
TRBJ2-1	-	-	TRBV10-1	TGCGCCAGCAGTCGGGCCAACAGGCCCTACAATGAGCAGTTCTTC	CASSRANRPYNEQFF
TRBJ2-7	-	-	TRBV6-5	TGTGCCAGCGAGACGGGAGAGGGACTCGAGCAGTACTTC	CASETGEGLEQYF
TRBJ2-1	TRBD2	-	TRBV18	TGTGCCAGCTCACCCGGGACTAGCGGGAGGAACGAGCAGTTCTTC	CASSPGTSGRNEQFF
TRBJ1-1	TRBD1	-	TRBV19	TGTGCCAGTAGTATAGGGGACAGGGGGAACACTGAAGCTTTCTTT	CASSIGDRGNTEAFF